This T cell receptor beta chain was sequenced in a study of T cell responses to AZD1222 COVID-19 vaccine. The overall study: Pooling of second doses given at about 4 or about 12 weeks was done. Broader study findings: Nearly half of spike-specific TCRs reportedly target variant regions that are unmutated in the B.1.351 and B.1.1.7 variants. CD4 TCRs covered the whole spike, strongest at regions 160-218 and 743-854. The sample set comprised mostly white British donors with more females, and clonal diversity was possibly underestimated.

About this clone: Its antigen is as yet unknown.

Trimming took 6 bases from V and 4 from J; bases not matched to a gene: 8. The germline V gene has CDR1 LGHNT and CDR2 FRNRAP. The CDR3 covers 14 residues. Only in-frame clones appear in the TCRdb table, and some are missing; sequencing was by immunoSEQ multiplex PCR. The repertoire holds 150,000 or so clones, 90% seen once, with about 7% in the top ten. The source is an adult in good health. The sequenced sample was peripheral blood, obtained on day 0 of AZD1222 vaccination. The chain combines TRBV12-5 with TRBJ1-1, with 7 bases that match TRBD1. The CDR3 loop is CASGTNRGGTEAFF. In nucleotides, the CDR3 is TGTGCTAGTGGCACGAACAGGGGTGGCACTGAAGCTTTCTTT.